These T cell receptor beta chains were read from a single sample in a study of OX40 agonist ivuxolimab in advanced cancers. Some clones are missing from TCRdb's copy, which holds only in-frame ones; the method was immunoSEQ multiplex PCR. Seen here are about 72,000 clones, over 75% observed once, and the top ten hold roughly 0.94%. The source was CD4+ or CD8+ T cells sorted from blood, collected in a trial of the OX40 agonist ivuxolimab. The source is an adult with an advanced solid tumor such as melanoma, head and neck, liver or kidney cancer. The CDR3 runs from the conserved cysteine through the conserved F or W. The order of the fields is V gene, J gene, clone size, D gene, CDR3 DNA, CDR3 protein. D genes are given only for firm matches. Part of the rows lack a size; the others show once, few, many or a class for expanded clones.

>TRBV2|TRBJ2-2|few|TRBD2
TGTGCCAGCAGTGAAGCTCGGACTAGCGGGAGAATTTACACCGGGGAGCTGTTTTTT
CASSEARTSGRIYTGELFF
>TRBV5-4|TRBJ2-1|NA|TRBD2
TGTGCCACTAGCGGGAGGCTGTCCAATGAGCAGTTCTTC
CATSGRLSNEQFF
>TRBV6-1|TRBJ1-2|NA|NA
TGTGCCAGCAGTGAAACGGGGGCGCATTATGGCTACACCTTC
CASSETGAHYGYTF
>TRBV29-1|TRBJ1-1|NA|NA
TGCAGCGGTCTTGGCCGAGAGTTCCGGGGAGCTTTCTTT
CSGLGREFRGAFF
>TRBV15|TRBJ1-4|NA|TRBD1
TGTGCCACCAGCCGGGACAGGGGTAGTGAAAAACTGTTTTTT
CATSRDRGSEKLFF
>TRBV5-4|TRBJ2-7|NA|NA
TGTGCCAGCAGCTTGGGGCAGGGGTGGGACGAGCAGTACTTC
CASSLGQGWDEQYF
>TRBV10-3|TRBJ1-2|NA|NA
TGTGCCATCAGTTCCGATGGCCTACAGGGCCTTGGCTACACCTTC
CAISSDGLQGLGYTF
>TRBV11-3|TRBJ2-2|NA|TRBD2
TGTGCCAGCAGCTTAGGCGGGGGTACAGCTAACACCGGGGAGCTGTTTTTT
CASSLGGGTANTGELFF
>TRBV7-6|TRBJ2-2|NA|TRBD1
TGTGCCAGCAGCTCGGGACAGGATGTCGGGGAGCTGTTTTTT
CASSSGQDVGELFF
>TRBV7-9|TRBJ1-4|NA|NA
TGTGCCAGCAGCCCAGGGGCGGCCAATGAAAAACTGTTTTTT
CASSPGAANEKLFF
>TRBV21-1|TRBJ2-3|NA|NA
TGTGCCAGCAGCTCAAGGACTACCACAGATACGCAGTATTTT
CASSSRTTTDTQYF
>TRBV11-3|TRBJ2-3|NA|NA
TGTGCCAGCAATCGAGGAGGGGGCGCGCGCACAGATACGCAGTATTTT
CASNRGGGARTDTQYF
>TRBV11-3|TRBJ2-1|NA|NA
TGTGCCAGCAGCAACGGGGGTGAGCAGTTCTTC
CASSNGGEQFF
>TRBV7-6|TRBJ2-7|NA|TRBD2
TGTGCCAGCAGCTTACTAGCGGGAGGGCCGGGAGACGAGCAGTACTTC
CASSLLAGGPGDEQYF
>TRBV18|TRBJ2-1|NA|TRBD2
TGTGCCAGCTCACCTGGACTAGCGGATTACAATGAGCAGTTCTTC
CASSPGLADYNEQFF
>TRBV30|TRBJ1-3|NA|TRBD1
TGTGCCTGGAGTGTTGAAGACAGGGGGCCATATAGCTCTGGAAACACCATATATTTT
CAWSVEDRGPYSSGNTIYF
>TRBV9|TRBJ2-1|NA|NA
TGTGCCAGCAGTCCCACAGGGAGCTCCTACAATGAGCAGTTCTTC
CASSPTGSSYNEQFF
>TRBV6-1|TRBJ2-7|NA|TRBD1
TGTGCCATAGACAGGGGGCGCGACGAGCAGTACTTC
CAIDRGRDEQYF
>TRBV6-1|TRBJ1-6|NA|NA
TGTGCCAGCAGTGAGTACTCGGGGGGAAAGGGATCACCCCTCCACTTT
CASSEYSGGKGSPLHF
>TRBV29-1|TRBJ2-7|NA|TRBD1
TGCAGCGTTACATTGGGACAGGGCTACGAGCAGTACTTC
CSVTLGQGYEQYF
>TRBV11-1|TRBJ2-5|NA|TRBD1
TGTGCCAGCAGCCCCGAGGGGGCCCAAGAGACCCAGTACTTC
CASSPEGAQETQYF
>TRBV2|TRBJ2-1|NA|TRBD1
TGTGCCAGCACGGGACAGGGTACCAATGAGCAGTTCTTC
CASTGQGTNEQFF
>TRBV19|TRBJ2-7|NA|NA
TGTGCCAGTAGTCCCCGGGGGGCTATGTATTACGAGCAGTACTTC
CASSPRGAMYYEQYF
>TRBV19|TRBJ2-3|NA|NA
TGTGCCAGTAGTATAGGTATCGGTGACACAGATACGCAGTATTTT
CASSIGIGDTDTQYF
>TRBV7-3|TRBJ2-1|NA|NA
TGTGCCAGCAGCTTACTTCAGGGTCACAATGAGCAGTTCTTC
CASSLLQGHNEQFF
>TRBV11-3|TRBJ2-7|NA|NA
TGTGCCAGCAGCTTATTCCACACAGGCAACTACGAGCAGTACTTC
CASSLFHTGNYEQYF
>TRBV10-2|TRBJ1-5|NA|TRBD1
TGCGCCAGCAAAGATAGACAGGGGGTGGGGAGCAATCAGCCCCAGCATTTT
CASKDRQGVGSNQPQHF
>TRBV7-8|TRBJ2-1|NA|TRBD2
TGTGCCAGCAGCTATAGCGGGAGCTCCTACAATGAGCAGTTCTTC
CASSYSGSSYNEQFF
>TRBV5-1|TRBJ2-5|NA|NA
TGCGCCAGCAGCTTGGAGACTACCCAAGAGACCCAGTACTTC
CASSLETTQETQYF